The T cell receptor beta chain described here comes from a study of siplizumab effects on memory and regulatory T cells. Sequencing was performed with immunoSEQ multiplex PCR; in TCRdb, only in-frame clones are kept and a portion is missing. The sample records some 100,000 clones, 94% being singletons. This CDR3 comprises 12 residues. With 7 bases removed from V and 7 bases from J, the gap between germline ends came to 10 bases. Germline CDR1 MNHEY, CDR2 SVGAGI. The sample taken for sequencing was non-Treg CD4+ T cells sorted from blood. The chain has TRBV6-5 and TRBJ2-2; perhaps TRBD2 as D (6 bases). The source of this sequence is a human donor in good health. CDR3 nucleotides: TGTGCCAGCAACCTAGCGTTCGGGGAGCTGTTTTTT. As protein: CASNLAFGELFF.